The entry below describes one T cell receptor (beta chain). Its cognate antigen is unknown. This specimen comes from a study of T cell responses to AZD1222 COVID-19 vaccine. Points from the study as a whole: Spike-wide vaccine-associated CD4 TCRs dominated at 160-218 and 743-854.

Assay used: immunoSEQ multiplex PCR; TCRdb lists only in-frame clones, some missing. The sample consists of 75,000 to 95,000 clones, roughly 90% of them appearing once. The CDR3 spans 14 residues. V was shortened by 1 base and J by 10 bases, with 11 bases between the two germline ends. Germline V CDR1 and CDR2: SEHNR, FQNEAQ (reference sequence). The V call is TRBV7-9, the J call TRBJ1-6, with TRBD1 as a possible D gene (5 bases). The receptor was isolated from an adult in good health. This material consisted of peripheral blood, taken on day 0 of AZD1222 vaccination. The CDR3 DNA is TGTGCCAGCAGCTTAGATTCGGGGACCTCACCCCTCCACTTT. This sequence encodes CASSLDSGTSPLHF.